This entry describes one TCR beta chain. Its target is unknown. Participants comprised healthy donors of bone marrow. This record comes from a study of cytomegalovirus exposure and HLA in healthy donors. Germline lookup yields CDR1 KGHSH and CDR2 LQKENI. This CDR3 is built from 13 residues. With V trimmed by 3 bases and J by 6 bases, 4 bases remained unmatched. Findings and caveats of the study: Diagnosis of cytomegalovirus status made by the classifier reportedly showed high specificity and sensitivity.

PCR primers comprised 60 Vbeta and 13 Jbeta primers. Produced via immunoSEQ multiplex PCR; TCRdb's table is partial and in-frame only. The sample shows about 86,000 clones, about three quarters of them seen only once. The sample comprised PBMCs. The receptor's source is a man between 60 and 75 years old in good health and CMV-seronegative. This chain connects TRBV18 to TRBJ1-2; 7 bases are shared with TRBD1. The CDR3 sequence is CASSPSTGHGYTF. The CDR3 DNA reads TGTGCCAGCTCACCGTCGACAGGGCATGGCTACACCTTC.